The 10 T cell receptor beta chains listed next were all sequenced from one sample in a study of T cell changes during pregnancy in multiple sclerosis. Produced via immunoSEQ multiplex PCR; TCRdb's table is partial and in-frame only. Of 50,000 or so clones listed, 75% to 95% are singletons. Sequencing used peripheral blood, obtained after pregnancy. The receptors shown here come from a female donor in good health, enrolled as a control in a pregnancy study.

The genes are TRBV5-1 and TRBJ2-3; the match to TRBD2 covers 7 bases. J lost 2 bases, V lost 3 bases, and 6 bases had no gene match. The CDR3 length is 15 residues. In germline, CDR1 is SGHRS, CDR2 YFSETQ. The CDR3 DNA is TGCGCCAGCAGCTCGAGCGGGGCCCCCACAGATACGCAGTATTTT. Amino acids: CASSSSGAPTDTQYF.

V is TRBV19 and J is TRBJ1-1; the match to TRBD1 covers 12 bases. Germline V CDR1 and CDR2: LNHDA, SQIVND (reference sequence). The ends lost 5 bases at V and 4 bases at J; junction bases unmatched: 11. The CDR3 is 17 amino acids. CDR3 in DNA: TGTGCCAGTAGTCACCCCGGGACAGGGGGCTGGGGCACTGAAGCTTTCTTT. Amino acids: CASSHPGTGGWGTEAFF.

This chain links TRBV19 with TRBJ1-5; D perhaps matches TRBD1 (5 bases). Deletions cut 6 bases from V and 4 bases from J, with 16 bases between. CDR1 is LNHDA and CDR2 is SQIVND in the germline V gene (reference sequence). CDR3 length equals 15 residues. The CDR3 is CASRAGGGLNQPQHF. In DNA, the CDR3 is TGTGCCAGTAGGGCCGGGGGAGGGTTGAATCAGCCCCAGCATTTT.

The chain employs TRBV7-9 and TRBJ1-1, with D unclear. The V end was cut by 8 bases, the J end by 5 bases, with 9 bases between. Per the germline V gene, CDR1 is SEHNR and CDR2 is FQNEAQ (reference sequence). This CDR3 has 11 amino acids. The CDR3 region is CASGWETEAFF. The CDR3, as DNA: TGTGCCAGCGGATGGGAGACTGAAGCTTTCTTT.

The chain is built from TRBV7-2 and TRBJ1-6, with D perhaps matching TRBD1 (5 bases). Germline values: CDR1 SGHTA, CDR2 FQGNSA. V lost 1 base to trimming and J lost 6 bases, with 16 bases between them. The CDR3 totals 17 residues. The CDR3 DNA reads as TGTGCCAGCAGCTTAGAAGGGGCGGGGGGTGGTAATTCACCCCTCCACTTT. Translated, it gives CASSLEGAGGGNSPLHF. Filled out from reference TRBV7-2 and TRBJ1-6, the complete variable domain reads GAGVSQSPSNKVTEKGKDVELRCDPISGHTALYWYRQSLGQGLEFLIYFQGNSAPDKSGLPSDRFSAERTGGSVSTLTIQRTQQEDSAVYLCASSLEGAGGGNSPLHFGNGTRLTVT.

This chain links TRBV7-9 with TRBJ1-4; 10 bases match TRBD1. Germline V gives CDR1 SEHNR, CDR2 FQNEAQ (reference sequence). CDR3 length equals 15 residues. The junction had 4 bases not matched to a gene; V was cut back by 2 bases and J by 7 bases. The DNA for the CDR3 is TGTGCCAGCAGCTTATTGGGGGACAGGGGTGAAAAACTGTTTTTT. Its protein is CASSLLGDRGEKLFF.

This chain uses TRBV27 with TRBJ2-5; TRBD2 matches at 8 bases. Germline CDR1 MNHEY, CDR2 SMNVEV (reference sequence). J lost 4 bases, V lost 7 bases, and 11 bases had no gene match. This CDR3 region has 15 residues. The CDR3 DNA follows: TGTGCCAGCACCCCGGGCGGGAGGAGGGGAGAGACCCAGTACTTC. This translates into CASTPGGRRGETQYF.

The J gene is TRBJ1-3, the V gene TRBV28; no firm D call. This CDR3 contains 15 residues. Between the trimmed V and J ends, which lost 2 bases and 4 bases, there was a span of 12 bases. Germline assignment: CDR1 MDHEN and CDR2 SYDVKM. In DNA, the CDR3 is TGTGCCAGCAGTTTAAAGAGGGTGGCCGGAAACACCATATATTTT. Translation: CASSLKRVAGNTIYF.

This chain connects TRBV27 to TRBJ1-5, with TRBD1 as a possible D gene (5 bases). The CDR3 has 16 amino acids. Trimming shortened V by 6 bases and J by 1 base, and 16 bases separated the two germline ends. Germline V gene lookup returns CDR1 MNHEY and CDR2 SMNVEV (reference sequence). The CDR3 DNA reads TGTGCCAGCAGGTTAGGGGTTGGGGGGAGCAATCAGCCCCAGCATTTT. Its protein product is CASRLGVGGSNQPQHF.

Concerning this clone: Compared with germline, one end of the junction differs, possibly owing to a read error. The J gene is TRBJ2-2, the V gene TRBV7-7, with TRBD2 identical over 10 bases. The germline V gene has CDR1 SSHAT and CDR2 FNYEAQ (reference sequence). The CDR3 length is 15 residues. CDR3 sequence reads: CASSQSGRGTGELFF. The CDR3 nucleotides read TGTGCTAGCAGCCAGAGCGGGAGGGGGACCGGGGAGCTGTTTTTT.